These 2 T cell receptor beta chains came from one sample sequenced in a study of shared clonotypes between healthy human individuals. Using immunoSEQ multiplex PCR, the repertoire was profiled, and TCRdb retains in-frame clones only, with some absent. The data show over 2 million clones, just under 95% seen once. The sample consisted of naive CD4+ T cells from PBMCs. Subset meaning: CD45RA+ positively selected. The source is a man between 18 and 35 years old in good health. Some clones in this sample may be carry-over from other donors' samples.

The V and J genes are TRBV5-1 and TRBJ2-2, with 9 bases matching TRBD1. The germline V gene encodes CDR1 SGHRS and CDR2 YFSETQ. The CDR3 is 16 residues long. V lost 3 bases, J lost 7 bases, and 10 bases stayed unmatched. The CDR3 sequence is CASSSGQGFLYGELFF. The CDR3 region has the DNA TGCGCCAGCAGCTCGGGACAGGGATTTTTGTACGGGGAGCTGTTTTTT.

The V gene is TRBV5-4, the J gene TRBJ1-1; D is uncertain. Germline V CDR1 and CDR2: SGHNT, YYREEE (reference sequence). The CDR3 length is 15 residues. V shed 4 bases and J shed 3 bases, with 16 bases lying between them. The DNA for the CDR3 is TGTGCCAGCAGCCCGAAACTGGAGGAGGACACTGAAGCTTTCTTT. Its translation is CASSPKLEEDTEAFF.